The 11 T cell receptor beta chains below were found in one sample sequenced in a study of T-cell memory formation after mild COVID-19. Each CDR3 protein gets one entry after TCRdb re-called the 5' RACE reads with MiXCR. The sample has 250,000 to 300,000 distinct CDR3 sequences; around 17% are singletons. Sample: PBMCs or a T cell subset sorted from them (not recorded which). These TCRs come from a man younger than 30 who had mild COVID-19 (a few samples of this study predate the infection). Cell type and time point are not known.

This chain uses TRBV12-3 or TRBV12-4 with TRBJ2-7; the match to TRBD1 covers 7 bases. The length of the CDR3 is 11 residues. Trimming at V came to 6 bases and at J to 13 bases, leaving 9 bases not matched to a gene. Here the CDR3 reads CASSSGTDEYF. CDR3 sequence (DNA): TGTGCCAGCAGCTCCGGGACAGACGAATACTTC.

This clonotype was observed a handful of times. The rearrangement uses TRBV28 and TRBJ2-7; weak D call: TRBD2 (5 bases). The CDR3 extends over 13 amino acids. Trimming shortened V by 3 bases and J by 6 bases, and 12 bases separated the two germline ends. Germline V gene sequence: CDR1 MDHEN, CDR2 SYDVKM. The CDR3 sequence is CASSLVGSGEQYV. In nucleotides, the CDR3 is TGTGCCAGCAGTTTGGTCGGCAGCGGCGAGCAGTACGTC.

This clonotype was observed a handful of times. The chain couples TRBV6-2 or TRBV6-3 to TRBJ2-1; TRBD1 matches at 9 bases. From germline, CDR1 is MNHEY and CDR2 SVGEGT. The V segment lost 7 bases and the J segment 10 bases; nucleotides outside the gene matches: 8. The CDR3 length is 13 residues. The CDR3 DNA follows: TGTGCCAGCACCCAAACAGGGGGCAGGGAGCAGTTCTTC. This sequence encodes CASTQTGGREQFF.

This clonotype was observed a handful of times. This chain joins TRBV27 and TRBJ2-1, with 8 bases aligning to TRBD2. J was trimmed by 9 bases and V by 4 bases; bases with no gene match: 8. This CDR3 has 14 residues. The germline gives CDR1 MNHEY, CDR2 SMNVEV (reference sequence). The CDR3 region is CASSSIGGAIEQFF. The CDR3 DNA reads as TGTGCCAGCAGTTCTATCGGGGGGGCCATTGAGCAGTTCTTC.

The DNA of the CDR3 is TGTGCCAGCAGTTACTTTGGGGGAGACTCTAACTATGGCTACACCTTC. This sequence encodes CASSYFGGDSNYGYTF. The rearrangement joins TRBV6-5 to TRBJ1-2; tentatively, D is TRBD1 (5 bases). CDR1 MNHEY and CDR2 SVGAGI come from the germline V gene. Trimming took 1 base from V and 0 from J, leaving 12 bases between them. CDR3 size: 16 residues.

This clonotype appeared a few times. The CDR3 spells CASRHRDRTYEQYF. The CDR3, as DNA: TGTGCCAGCAGGCACCGGGACAGGACCTACGAGCAGTACTTC. The chain joins TRBV6-2 or TRBV6-3 to TRBJ2-7, with 8 bases aligning to TRBD1. J gave up 2 bases and V 6 bases, and 6 bases lay outside the gene matches. Per germline, CDR1 MNHEY and CDR2 SVGEGT. The CDR3 has 14 amino acids.

This clonotype was observed a few times. The rearrangement joins TRBV12-5 to TRBJ2-4; tentatively, D is TRBD2 (5 bases). V lost 5 bases, J lost 7 bases, and 9 bases lay in between. This CDR3 region has 12 residues. Germline values: CDR1 LGHNT, CDR2 FRNRAP. The CDR3 nucleotides are TGTGCTAGTGGTCCGGACTGGAACATTCAGTACTTC. It yields the protein CASGPDWNIQYF.

The V gene is TRBV4-3, the J gene TRBJ2-3; tentatively, D is TRBD2 (5 bases). Germline assignment: CDR1 LGHNA and CDR2 YSLEER. The CDR3 extends over 17 amino acids. The V end lost 0 bases, the J end lost 2 bases, and 15 bases lay between the germline ends. CDR3 protein: CASSQDGREGFTDTQYF. The CDR3 nucleotides are TGCGCCAGCAGCCAAGATGGGAGAGAGGGATTCACAGATACGCAGTATTTT.

In its sample, this clonotype was seen a few times. The V and J genes are TRBV12-3 or TRBV12-4 and TRBJ2-3, with D possibly being TRBD1 or TRBD2 (5 bases each). The CDR3 is 12 amino acids. V lost 7 bases and J 4 bases, leaving 9 bases between the germline ends. The CDR3 region is CASTGSSDTQYF. In nucleotides, the CDR3 is TGTGCCAGCACAGGGAGTTCAGATACGCAGTATTTT.

This clonotype was seen more than once but under ten times. V and J are TRBV6-4 and TRBJ2-3; 7 bases map to TRBD2. This CDR3 comprises 14 residues. V trimming: 5 bases; J trimming: 1 base; junction bases outside the gene matches: 3. CDR1 MRHNA and CDR2 SNTAGT come from the germline V gene. For the CDR3, the DNA is TGTGCCAGCAGTAGAAGCGGGGGCACAGATACGCAGTATTTT. Translating gives CASSRSGGTDTQYF.

The rearrangement links TRBV5-5 to TRBJ1-5, with D unclear. From germline, CDR1 is SGHKS and CDR2 YYEKEE (reference sequence). The CDR3 runs 14 residues. V lost 4 bases and J lost 0, with 8 bases in between. Here the CDR3 reads CASSPQFSNQPQHF. CDR3 coding DNA: TGTGCCAGCAGCCCGCAGTTTAGCAATCAGCCCCAGCATTTT.